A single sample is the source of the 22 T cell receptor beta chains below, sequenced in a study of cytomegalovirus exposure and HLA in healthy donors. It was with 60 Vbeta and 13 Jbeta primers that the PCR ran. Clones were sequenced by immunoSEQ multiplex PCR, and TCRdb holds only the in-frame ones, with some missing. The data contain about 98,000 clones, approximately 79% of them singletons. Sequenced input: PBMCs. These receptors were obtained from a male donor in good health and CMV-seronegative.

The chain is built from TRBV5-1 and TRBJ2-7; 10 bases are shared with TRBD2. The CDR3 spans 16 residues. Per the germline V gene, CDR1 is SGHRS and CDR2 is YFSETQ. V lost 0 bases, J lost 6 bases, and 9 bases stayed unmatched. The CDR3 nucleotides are TGCGCCAGCAGCTTGGTTTGGCAGCGGGAGGGTACCGAGCAGTACTTC. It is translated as CASSLVWQREGTEQYF.

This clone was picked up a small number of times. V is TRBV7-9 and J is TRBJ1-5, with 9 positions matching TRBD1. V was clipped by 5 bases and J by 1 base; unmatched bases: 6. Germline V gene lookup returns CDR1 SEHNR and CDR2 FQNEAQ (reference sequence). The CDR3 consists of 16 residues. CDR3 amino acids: CASSATGGASNQPQHF. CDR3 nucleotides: TGTGCCAGCAGCGCTACAGGGGGCGCGAGCAATCAGCCCCAGCATTTT.

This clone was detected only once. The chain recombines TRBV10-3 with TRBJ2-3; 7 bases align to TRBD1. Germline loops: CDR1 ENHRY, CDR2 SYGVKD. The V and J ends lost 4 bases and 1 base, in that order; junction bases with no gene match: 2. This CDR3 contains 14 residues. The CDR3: CAISGGQGTDTQYF. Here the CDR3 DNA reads TGTGCCATCAGTGGCGGACAGGGCACAGATACGCAGTATTTT.

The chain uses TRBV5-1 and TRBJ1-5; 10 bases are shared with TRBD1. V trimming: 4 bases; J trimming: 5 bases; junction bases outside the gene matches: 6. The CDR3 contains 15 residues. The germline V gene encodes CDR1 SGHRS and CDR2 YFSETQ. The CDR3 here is CASSPPGTGDQPQHF. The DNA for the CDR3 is TGCGCCAGCAGCCCACCAGGGACAGGGGATCAGCCCCAGCATTTT.

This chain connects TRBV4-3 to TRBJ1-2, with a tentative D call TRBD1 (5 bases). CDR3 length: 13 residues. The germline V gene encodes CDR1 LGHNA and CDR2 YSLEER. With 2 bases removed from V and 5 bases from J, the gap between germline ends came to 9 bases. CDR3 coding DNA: TGCGCCAGCAGCCAAAAGGGGCGGTATGGCTACACCTTC. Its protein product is CASSQKGRYGYTF.

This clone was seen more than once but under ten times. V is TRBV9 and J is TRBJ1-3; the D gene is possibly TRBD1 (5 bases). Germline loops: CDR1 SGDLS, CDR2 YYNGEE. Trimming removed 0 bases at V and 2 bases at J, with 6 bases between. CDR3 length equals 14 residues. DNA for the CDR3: TGTGCCAGCAGCGTAGAAGGGGCTGGAAACACCATATATTTT. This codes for CASSVEGAGNTIYF. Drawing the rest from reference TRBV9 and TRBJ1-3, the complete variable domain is DSGVTQTPKHLITATGQRVTLRCSPRSGDLSVYWYQQSLDQGLQFLIQYYNGEERAKGNILERFSAQQFPDLHSELNLSSLELGDSALYFCASSVEGAGNTIYFGEGSWLTVV.

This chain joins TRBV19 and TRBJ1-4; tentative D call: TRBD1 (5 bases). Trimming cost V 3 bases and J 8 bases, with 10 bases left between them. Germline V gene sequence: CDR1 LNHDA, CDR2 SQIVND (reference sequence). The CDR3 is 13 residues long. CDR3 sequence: CASSMDTQEKLFF. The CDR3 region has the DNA TGTGCCAGTAGTATGGACACCCAGGAAAAACTGTTTTTT. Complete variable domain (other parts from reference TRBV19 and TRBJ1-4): DGGITQSPKYLFRKEGQNVTLSCEQNLNHDAMYWYRQDPGQGLRLIYYSQIVNDFQKGDIAEGYSVSREKKESFPLTVTSAQKNPTAFYLCASSMDTQEKLFFGSGTQLSVL.

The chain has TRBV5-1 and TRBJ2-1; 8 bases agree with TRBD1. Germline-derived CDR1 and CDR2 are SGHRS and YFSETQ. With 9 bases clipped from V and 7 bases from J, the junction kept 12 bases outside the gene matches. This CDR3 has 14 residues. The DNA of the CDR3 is TGCGCCACCACAGACAGGGGACCTCAAAATGAGCAGTTCTTC. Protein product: CATTDRGPQNEQFF.

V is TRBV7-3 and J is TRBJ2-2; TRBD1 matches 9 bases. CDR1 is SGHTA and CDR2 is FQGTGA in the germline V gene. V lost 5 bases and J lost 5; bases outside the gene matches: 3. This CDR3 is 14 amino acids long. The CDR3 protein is CASSRDRVTGELFF. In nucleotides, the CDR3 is TGTGCCAGCAGCCGGGACAGGGTAACCGGGGAGCTGTTTTTT.

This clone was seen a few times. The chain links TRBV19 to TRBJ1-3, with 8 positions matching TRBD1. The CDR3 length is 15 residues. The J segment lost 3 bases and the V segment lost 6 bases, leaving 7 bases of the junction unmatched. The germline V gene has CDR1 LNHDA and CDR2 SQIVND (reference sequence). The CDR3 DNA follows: TGTGCCAGTAGCCCCGCCAGGGGGCATGGAAACACCATATATTTT. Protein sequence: CASSPARGHGNTIYF.

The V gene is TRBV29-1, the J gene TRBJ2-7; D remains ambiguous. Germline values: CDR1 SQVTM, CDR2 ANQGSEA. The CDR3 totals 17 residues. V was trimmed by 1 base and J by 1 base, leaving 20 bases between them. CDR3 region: CSVEGGERSLSSYEQYF. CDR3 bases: TGCAGCGTTGAAGGCGGCGAGCGCTCGCTCTCTTCCTACGAGCAGTACTTC.

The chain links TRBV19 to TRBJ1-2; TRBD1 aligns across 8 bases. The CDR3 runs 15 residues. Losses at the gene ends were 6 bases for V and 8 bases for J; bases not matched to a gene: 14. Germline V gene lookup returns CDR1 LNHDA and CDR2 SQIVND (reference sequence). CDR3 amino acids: CASSTRTGTLWGYTF. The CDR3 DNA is TGTGCCAGTAGCACACGGACAGGGACCCTTTGGGGCTACACCTTC. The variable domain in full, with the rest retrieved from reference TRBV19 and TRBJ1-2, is DGGITQSPKYLFRKEGQNVTLSCEQNLNHDAMYWYRQDPGQGLRLIYYSQIVNDFQKGDIAEGYSVSREKKESFPLTVTSAQKNPTAFYLCASSTRTGTLWGYTFGSGTRLTVV.

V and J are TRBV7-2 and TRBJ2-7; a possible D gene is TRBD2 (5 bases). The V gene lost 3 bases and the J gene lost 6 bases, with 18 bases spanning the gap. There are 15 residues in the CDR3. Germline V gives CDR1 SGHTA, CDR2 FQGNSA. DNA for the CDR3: TGTGCCAGCAGCTTCAAGGAGGATCAAGCTCGCGAGCAGTACTTC. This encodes CASSFKEDQAREQYF.

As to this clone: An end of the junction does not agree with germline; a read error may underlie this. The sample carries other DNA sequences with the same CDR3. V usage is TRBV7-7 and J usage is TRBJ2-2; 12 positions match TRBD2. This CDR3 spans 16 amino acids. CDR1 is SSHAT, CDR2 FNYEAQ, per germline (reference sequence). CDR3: CASSSTSGSDTGELFF. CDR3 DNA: TGTGCCAGTAGCTCGACTAGCGGGAGTGACACCGGGGAGCTGTTTTTT.

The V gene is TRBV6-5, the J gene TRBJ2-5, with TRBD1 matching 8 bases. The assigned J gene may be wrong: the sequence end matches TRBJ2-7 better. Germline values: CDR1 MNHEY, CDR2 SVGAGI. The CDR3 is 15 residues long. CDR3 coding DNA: TGTGCCAGCAGCTGGTCCGGGACAGGTACCTACGAGCAGTACTTC. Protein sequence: CASSWSGTGTYEQYF.

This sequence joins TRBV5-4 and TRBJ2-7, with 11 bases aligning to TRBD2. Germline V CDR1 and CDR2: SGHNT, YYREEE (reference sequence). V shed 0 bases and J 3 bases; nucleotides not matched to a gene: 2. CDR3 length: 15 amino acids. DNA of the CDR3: TGTGCCAGCAGCTTGGACGGACTAGCGGGCTACGAGCAGTACTTC. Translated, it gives CASSLDGLAGYEQYF.

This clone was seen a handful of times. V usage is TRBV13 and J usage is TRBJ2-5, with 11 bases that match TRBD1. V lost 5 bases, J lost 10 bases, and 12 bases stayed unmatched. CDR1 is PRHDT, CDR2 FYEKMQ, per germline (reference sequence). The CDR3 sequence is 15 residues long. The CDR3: CASSNVGQGAALQYF. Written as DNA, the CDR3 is TGTGCCAGCAGCAACGTAGGACAGGGGGCAGCTCTCCAGTACTTC.

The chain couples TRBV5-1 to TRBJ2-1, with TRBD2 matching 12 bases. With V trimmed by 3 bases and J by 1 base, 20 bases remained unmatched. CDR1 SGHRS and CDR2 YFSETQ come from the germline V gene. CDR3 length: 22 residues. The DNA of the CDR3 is TGCGCCAGCAGCTCCGACAGGGGGCGCGCACTAGCGGGAGGCGGGTCCTACAATGAGCAGTTCTTC. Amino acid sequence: CASSSDRGRALAGGGSYNEQFF.

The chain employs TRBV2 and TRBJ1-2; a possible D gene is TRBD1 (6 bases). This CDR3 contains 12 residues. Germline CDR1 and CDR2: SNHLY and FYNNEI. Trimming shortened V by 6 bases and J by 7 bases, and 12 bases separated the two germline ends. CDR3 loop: CASSLQGSGYTF. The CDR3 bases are TGTGCCAGCAGCTTACAGGGTTCTGGCTACACCTTC.

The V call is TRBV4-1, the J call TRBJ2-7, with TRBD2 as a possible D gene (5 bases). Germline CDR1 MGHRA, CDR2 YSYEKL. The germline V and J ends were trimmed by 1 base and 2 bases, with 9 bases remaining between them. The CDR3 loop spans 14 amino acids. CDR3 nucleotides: TGCGCCAGCAGCCAAGGAGGGTCGACCTACGAGCAGTACTTC. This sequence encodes CASSQGGSTYEQYF.

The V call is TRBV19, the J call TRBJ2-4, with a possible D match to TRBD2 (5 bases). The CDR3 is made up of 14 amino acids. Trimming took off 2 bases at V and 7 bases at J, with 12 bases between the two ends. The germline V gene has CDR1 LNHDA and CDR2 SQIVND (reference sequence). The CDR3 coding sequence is TGTGCCAGTAGTATACGGGGTGGAAGGAACATTCAGTACTTC. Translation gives CASSIRGGRNIQYF.

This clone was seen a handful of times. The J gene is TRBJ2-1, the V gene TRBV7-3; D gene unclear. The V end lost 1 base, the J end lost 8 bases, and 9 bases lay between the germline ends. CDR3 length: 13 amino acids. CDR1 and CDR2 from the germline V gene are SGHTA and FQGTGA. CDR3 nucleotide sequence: TGTGCCAGCAGCTTAATTGAGAGAGATGAGCAGTTCTTC. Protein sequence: CASSLIERDEQFF.